Listed below are T cell receptor beta chains from one sample, sequenced in a study of blood T cell repertoires in COVID-19. Sequencing used immunoSEQ multiplex PCR; TCRdb keeps in-frame clones, though not all of them. The sample holds approximately 670,000 clones, 80% to 90% seen once. Sequences were obtained from peripheral blood. The receptors stem from a woman between 18 and 30 years old with acute or convalescent COVID-19. CDR3s include the opening cysteine and the closing phenylalanine or tryptophan. A D gene is named only where the DNA matches it firmly. The size field is filled for only some rows; it gives once, few, many or a size class.

v_gene,j_gene,d_gene,abundance,CDR3nt,CDR3aa
TRBV4-1,TRBJ2-3,TRBD2,.,TGCGCCAGCAGCCAGACCTCGGCGACTAGCCATAAAACAGATACGCAGTATTTT,CASSQTSATSHKTDTQYF
TRBV6-5,TRBJ2-7,.,.,TGTGCCAGCAGTCATCCCAGGGTAGGTCGAGACGAGCAGTACTTC,CASSHPRVGRDEQYF
TRBV20-1,TRBJ2-7,.,.,TGCAGTGCTCGAGGAGTTTACGAGCAGTACTTC,CSARGVYEQYF
TRBV7-8,TRBJ2-3,.,.,TGTGCCAGCAGCTCATCCCCTGGGGCGGGGGCCCGCCAGACAGATACGCAGTATTTT,CASSSSPGAGARQTDTQYF
TRBV11-2,TRBJ1-2,TRBD1,.,TGTGCCAGCACCTTAATTGCCCTGGGACAGAACTATGGCTACACCTTC,CASTLIALGQNYGYTF
TRBV7-3,TRBJ2-3,TRBD2,.,TGTGCCAGCAGCCCACCCCCACCTAGCGGGGGGGGCCCAGATACGCAGTATTTT,CASSPPPPSGGGPDTQYF
TRBV7-9,TRBJ2-5,TRBD2,once,TGTGCCAGCAGCCAGAGACTAGCGGGGGGGCCGGAGACCCAGTACTTC,CASSQRLAGGPETQYF
TRBV9,TRBJ2-1,TRBD2,.,TGTGCCAGCAGCGTAGCTAGCGGGGGTTACAATGAGCAGTTCTTC,CASSVASGGYNEQFF
TRBV19,TRBJ2-1,.,.,TGTGCCAGTAGTATGGGAGAGAAGCAGTTCTTC,CASSMGEKQFF
TRBV14,TRBJ1-6,.,.,TGTGCCAGCAGCTATAAACCTATGGGACACACTAATTCACCCCTCCACTTT,CASSYKPMGHTNSPLHF
TRBV6-6,TRBJ1-6,.,.,TGTGCCTCCAGCGAGGGAGGGATATCCTATAATTCACCCCTCCACTTT,CASSEGGISYNSPLHF
TRBV4-1,TRBJ2-5,.,.,TGCGCCAGCAGCCAAGAGGGGGCCAGCCACCAAGAGACCCAGTACTTC,CASSQEGASHQETQYF
TRBV6-2/TRBV6-3,TRBJ2-1,TRBD1,.,TGTGCCAGCAGTTACTCCCCGGACAGGTACAATGAGCAGTTCTTC,CASSYSPDRYNEQFF
TRBV3-1/TRBV3-2,TRBJ1-1,.,.,TGTGCCAGCAGCCGGAGTGGTGCGAACACTGAAGCTTTCTTT,CASSRSGANTEAFF
TRBV19,TRBJ1-1,.,.,TGTGCCAGTAGTACCCCCGGGGGGGATTGGGGCCGGGGCACTGAAGCTTTCTTT,CASSTPGGDWGRGTEAFF
TRBV9,TRBJ1-1,.,few,TGTGCCAGCAGCGTCCACTCCCTCACAGGGAAGGAAGAGGACACTGAAGCTTTCTTT,CASSVHSLTGKEEDTEAFF
TRBV4-1,TRBJ1-2,.,.,TGCGCCAGCAGCCAATCCTCCGACTCCAGGGGTCGTAACTATGGCTACACCTTC,CASSQSSDSRGRNYGYTF
TRBV4-1,TRBJ2-5,.,.,TGCGCCAGCAGCCAAGATTGGGAGAGAGAGACCCAGTACTTC,CASSQDWERETQYF
TRBV13,TRBJ1-5,.,.,TGTGCCAGCAGCTACAGGGATGGGTCCCCTAATCAGCCCCAGCATTTT,CASSYRDGSPNQPQHF
TRBV12-5,TRBJ1-6,.,.,TGTGCTAGTGGTTTGGCTCAGGGCAGGTCACCCCTCCACTTT,CASGLAQGRSPLHF
TRBV19,TRBJ1-1,.,.,TGTGCCAGTAGTGTCCTCAGGAACACTGAAGCTTTCTTT,CASSVLRNTEAFF
TRBV4-1,TRBJ1-1,TRBD1,.,TGCGCCAGCAGCCTCGGACAGGGAGGAACTGAAGCTTTCTTT,CASSLGQGGTEAFF
TRBV6-5,TRBJ1-6,.,once,TGTGCCAGCAGTCGGGACTATAATTCACCCCTCCACTTT,CASSRDYNSPLHF
TRBV19,TRBJ1-2,.,.,TGTGCCAGTAGTATCGGGGGAAATAACTATGGCTACACCTTC,CASSIGGNNYGYTF
TRBV5-6,TRBJ2-1,TRBD2,.,TGTGCCAGCAGCGATATAGCGGGGGTACTCAATGAGCAGTTCTTC,CASSDIAGVLNEQFF
TRBV14,TRBJ1-4,TRBD1,.,TGTGCCAGCAGTCCTAGACAGGGTTTATCTAATGAAAAACTGTTTTTT,CASSPRQGLSNEKLFF
TRBV30,TRBJ1-2,TRBD1,.,TGTGCCTGGAGGTTTGGCTTAGGGACAGGCGATGGCTACACCTTC,CAWRFGLGTGDGYTF
TRBV30,TRBJ1-5,.,.,TGTGCCTGGAGTATCGGGGAAGGCCAGCCCCAGCATTTT,CAWSIGEGQPQHF
TRBV30,TRBJ2-7,TRBD1,.,TGTGCCTGGACCGCAACGGGACAGGGTATCGTTTACGAGCAGTACTTC,CAWTATGQGIVYEQYF
TRBV5-6,TRBJ1-1,.,.,TGTGCCAGCAGTCTTACAGGGTTCCGGACTGAAGCTTTCTTT,CASSLTGFRTEAFF
TRBV24-1,TRBJ1-5,.,.,TGTGCCACCAGTGATAGGGGCCAAAATCAGCCCCAGCATTTT,CATSDRGQNQPQHF
TRBV6-1,TRBJ2-7,TRBD2,.,TGTGCCAGCAGTGTCTCTAGCGGGGGGCTCCCCTACGAGCAGTACTTC,CASSVSSGGLPYEQYF
TRBV5-6,TRBJ2-7,TRBD1,.,TGTGCCAGCAGCTTGGCCGGGACAGGGGGCTACGAGCAGTACTTC,CASSLAGTGGYEQYF
TRBV4-1,TRBJ1-1,.,.,TGCGCCAGCAGCCCACTGGCAGGGGCTGAAGCTTTCTTT,CASSPLAGAEAFF
TRBV9,TRBJ2-5,.,.,TGTGCCAGCAGCGTAGGGGCAGGGTTAGGAGAGACCCAGTACTTC,CASSVGAGLGETQYF
TRBV5-4,TRBJ2-5,TRBD2,.,TGTGCCAGCAGCGGCGGGGGAGTAAAAGAGACCCAGTACTTC,CASSGGGVKETQYF
TRBV6-5,TRBJ1-5,TRBD1,.,TGTGCCAGCGCCCGGACAGGGATAACTCAGCCCCAGCATTTT,CASARTGITQPQHF
TRBV5-4,TRBJ2-7,TRBD2,once,TGTGCCAGCAGCTTAACTAGCGGGGGAGTGTACGAGCAGTACTTC,CASSLTSGGVYEQYF
TRBV6-1,TRBJ2-4,TRBD2,.,TGTGCCAGCAGTGCTAGCGGGGGGGACATTCAGTACTTC,CASSASGGDIQYF
TRBV10-2,TRBJ1-1,.,.,TGCGCCAGCAGTTCGACAATTGTGACTGAAGCTTTCTTT,CASSSTIVTEAFF
TRBV12-5,TRBJ2-2,.,.,TGTGCTAGTGGTTCGCAGGGGTCCGGGGAGCTGTTTTTT,CASGSQGSGELFF
TRBV10-2,TRBJ2-7,.,few,TGCGCCAGCAGTGAGAACAGTCCCTACGAGCAGTACTTC,CASSENSPYEQYF
TRBV7-6,TRBJ1-3,.,.,TGTGCCAGCAGCCCTAAGGGGGGGACACTCGGCGCTGGAAACACCATATATTTT,CASSPKGGTLGAGNTIYF
TRBV6-4,TRBJ1-1,.,.,TGTGCCAGCAGTGACTCGGCTGGTTTTGCAGCTTTCTTT,CASSDSAGFAAFF
TRBV18,TRBJ1-2,TRBD1,.,TGTGCCAGCTCCCGTGGACAGGAAATTAACTATGGCTACACCTTC,CASSRGQEINYGYTF
TRBV9,TRBJ2-2,.,.,TGTGCCAGCAGCGTAGTGGGGGGAAGCCCTGACGGGGAGCTGTTTTTT,CASSVVGGSPDGELFF